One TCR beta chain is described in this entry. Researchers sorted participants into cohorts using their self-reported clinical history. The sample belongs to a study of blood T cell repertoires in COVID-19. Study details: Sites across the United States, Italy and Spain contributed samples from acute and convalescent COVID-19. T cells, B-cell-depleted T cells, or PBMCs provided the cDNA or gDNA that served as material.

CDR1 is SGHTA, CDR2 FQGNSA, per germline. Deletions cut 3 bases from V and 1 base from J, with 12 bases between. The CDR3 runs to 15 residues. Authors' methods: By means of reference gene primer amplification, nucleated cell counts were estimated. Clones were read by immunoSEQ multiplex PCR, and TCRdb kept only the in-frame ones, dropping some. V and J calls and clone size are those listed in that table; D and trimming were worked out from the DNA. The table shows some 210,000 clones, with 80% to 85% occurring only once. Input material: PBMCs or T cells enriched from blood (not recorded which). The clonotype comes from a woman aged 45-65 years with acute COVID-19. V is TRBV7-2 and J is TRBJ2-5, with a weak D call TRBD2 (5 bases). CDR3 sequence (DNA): TGTGCCAGCAGCTTCGCGCGGGTACTCCAAGAGACCCAGTACTTC. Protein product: CASSFARVLQETQYF.